One and the same sample provided the 30 T cell receptor beta chains below, sequenced in a study of T cells in Graves' hyperthyroidism and ophthalmopathy. TCR beta CDR3 regions were amplified from RNA. First-round RT-PCR of the TCR CDR3 relied on the HTBI primer set. From the multiplex PCR reads, TCRdb called clonotypes with MiXCR, one entry per CDR3 protein. The repertoire holds around 200,000 distinct CDR3 sequences, with approximately 17% as singletons. The sequencing sample was made of blood. The receptors here all came from a woman between 45 and 65 years old with Graves' hyperthyroidism.

The V gene is TRBV6-4, the J gene TRBJ1-6; possibly TRBD1 for D (5 bases). The CDR3 totals 14 residues. Germline assignment: CDR1 MRHNA and CDR2 SNTAGT. Deletions cut 3 bases from V and 7 bases from J, with 10 bases between. CDR3 residues: CASSEGGVNSPLHF. Written as DNA, the CDR3 is TGTGCCAGCAGTGAAGGAGGGGTGAATTCACCCCTCCACTTT.

This rearrangement joins TRBV11-2 to TRBJ2-1; 8 positions agree with TRBD2. The CDR3 is 15 amino acids. Germline loops: CDR1 SGHAT, CDR2 FQNNGV. The junction had 10 bases not matched to a gene; V was cut back by 6 bases and J by 6 bases. The CDR3 region is CASSTLTGTSNEQFF. CDR3 coding DNA: TGTGCCAGCAGTACTCTGACGGGGACTAGCAATGAGCAGTTCTTC.

CDR3 region: CASRGGGRVDEQYF. The DNA of the CDR3 is TGTGCCAGCAGGGGCGGGGGAAGAGTGGACGAGCAGTACTTC. V usage is TRBV28 and J usage is TRBJ2-7; 7 nucleotides line up with TRBD2. The germline CDR1 and CDR2 sequences are MDHEN and SYDVKM. The J segment lost 5 bases and the V segment lost 6 bases, leaving 10 bases of the junction unmatched. The CDR3 spans 14 residues.

J is TRBJ1-1 and V is TRBV7-3; no reliable D call. This CDR3 has 15 amino acids. Trimming shortened V by 0 bases and J by 1 base, and 9 bases separated the two germline ends. CDR1 and CDR2 (germline): SGHTA, FQGTGA. The CDR3 loop is CASSLTGSQNTEAFF. Written as DNA, the CDR3 is TGTGCCAGCAGCTTAACGGGTAGCCAGAACACTGAAGCTTTCTTT.

The chain joins TRBV28 to TRBJ1-2, with 7 bases fitting TRBD1. The J segment lost 5 bases and the V segment lost 2 bases, leaving 8 bases of the junction unmatched. The CDR3 spans 15 residues. CDR1 and CDR2 (germline): MDHEN, SYDVKM. CDR3 in DNA: TGTGCCAGCAGTTTAGGAGGCCCGACAGGGTATGGCTACACCTTC. Its protein product is CASSLGGPTGYGYTF.

This clonotype was recorded at least ten times. The chain joins TRBV11-2 to TRBJ2-2; no definite D call. This CDR3 contains 14 residues. V gave up 5 bases and J gave up 3 bases, with 10 bases separating them. CDR1 is SGHAT and CDR2 is FQNNGV in the germline V gene. The CDR3 DNA follows: TGTGCCAGCAGCCCGACCTCTTACACCGGGGAGCTGTTTTTT. It yields the protein CASSPTSYTGELFF.

The chain recombines TRBV6-1 with TRBJ1-6; D unresolved. The germline CDR1 and CDR2 sequences are MNHNS and SASEGT. V lost 5 bases and J 0 bases, leaving 8 bases between the germline ends. The CDR3 totals 15 residues. Written as DNA, the CDR3 is TGTGCCAGCAGTAAGCTCAGCTCCTATAATTCACCCCTCCACTTT. This sequence encodes CASSKLSSYNSPLHF.

This clonotype was detected many times. The V call is TRBV20-1, the J call TRBJ1-2, with no clear D. Germline V gives CDR1 DFQATT, CDR2 SNEGSKA (reference sequence). V lost 1 base and J 8 bases, leaving 14 bases between the germline ends. This CDR3 spans 13 amino acids. As DNA, the CDR3 is TGCAGTGCTAGAGTACCGGGGTATTTGGGCTACACCTTC. It translates to CSARVPGYLGYTF.

The V gene is TRBV6-1, the J gene TRBJ2-5; a possible D gene is TRBD2 (6 bases). This CDR3 is built from 15 residues. Germline V gives CDR1 MNHNS, CDR2 SASEGT. V was pared by 1 base and J by 2 bases, with 11 bases between. CDR3 residues: CASSEEAGGQETQYF. CDR3 DNA sequence: TGTGCCAGCAGTGAAGAGGCAGGAGGGCAAGAGACCCAGTACTTC.

The V and J genes are TRBV29-1 and TRBJ2-3, with D perhaps matching TRBD2 (5 bases). The V and J ends lost 3 bases and 6 bases respectively, with 10 bases between them. Germline V gene lookup returns CDR1 SQVTM and CDR2 ANQGSEA. The CDR3 is 12 residues long. In nucleotides, the CDR3 is TGCAGCGTTGACCTAACGGGGGATACGCAGTATTTT. Encoded protein: CSVDLTGDTQYF.

There are a few counts of this clonotype. The J gene is TRBJ1-2, the V gene TRBV4-1; no reliable D call. Germline assignment: CDR1 MGHRA and CDR2 YSYEKL. V was shortened by 0 bases and J by 6 bases, with 11 bases between the two germline ends. The CDR3 length is 14 residues. The CDR3 DNA reads TGCGCCAGCAGCCAAGAAAGGAATTGGGATGGCTACACCTTC. It translates to CASSQERNWDGYTF.

This clonotype was observed at least ten times. The chain combines TRBV7-2 with TRBJ2-1; D not resolved. From germline, CDR1 is SGHTA and CDR2 FQGNSA. The CDR3 loop spans 13 amino acids. Between the trimmed V and J ends, which lost 1 base and 5 bases, there was a span of 6 bases. CDR3 sequence: CASSLGQNNEQFF. The DNA for the CDR3 is TGTGCCAGCAGCTTAGGTCAGAACAATGAGCAGTTCTTC.

At least ten counts were recorded for this clonotype. This chain connects TRBV28 to TRBJ1-1, with D hard to call. Trimming took 7 bases from V and 1 from J, leaving 10 bases between them. CDR3 length equals 13 residues. Germline-derived CDR1 and CDR2 are MDHEN and SYDVKM. The CDR3 nucleotides read TGTGCCAGCATCCACCAAGGGAACACTGAAGCTTTCTTT. Protein product: CASIHQGNTEAFF.

This clonotype was recorded many times. The chain couples TRBV7-9 to TRBJ1-6; no clear D. The CDR3 runs 13 residues. Per the germline V gene, CDR1 is SEHNR and CDR2 is FQNEAQ (reference sequence). V was clipped by 5 bases and J by 9 bases, with 11 bases between them. CDR3 loop: CASSTGTVSPLHF. In DNA, the CDR3 is TGTGCCAGCAGCACCGGAACCGTTTCACCCCTCCACTTT. Filled out from reference TRBV7-9 and TRBJ1-6, the complete variable domain reads DTGVSQNPRHKITKRGQNVTFRCDPISEHNRLYWYRQTLGQGPEFLTYFQNEAQLEKSRLLSDRFSAERPKGSFSTLEIQRTEQGDSAMYLCASSTGTVSPLHFGNGTRLTVT.

V and J are TRBV2 and TRBJ2-1; D ambiguous. The germline V gene encodes CDR1 SNHLY and CDR2 FYNNEI. V was pared by 9 bases and J by 4 bases, with 7 bases between. The CDR3 loop spans 11 amino acids. Here the CDR3 reads CASQEYNEQFF. CDR3 DNA: TGTGCCAGTCAGGAATACAATGAGCAGTTCTTC. The entire variable domain, with the rest obtained from reference TRBV2 and TRBJ2-1, is as follows: EPEVTQTPSHQVTQMGQEVILRCVPISNHLYFYWYRQILGQKVEFLVSFYNNEISEKSEIFDDQFSVERPDGSNFTLKIRSTKLEDSAMYFCASQEYNEQFFGPGTRLTVL.

The rearrangement uses TRBV6-2 or TRBV6-3 and TRBJ1-3, with D perhaps TRBD1 (5 bases). CDR1 and CDR2 from the germline V gene are MNHEY and SVGEGT. This CDR3 has 15 amino acids. V was shortened by 5 bases and J by 0 bases, with 11 bases between the two germline ends. CDR3 sequence reads: CASSASRDSGNTIYF. The CDR3, as DNA: TGTGCCAGCAGTGCCTCCAGGGACTCTGGAAACACCATATATTTT.

This clonotype was counted at least ten times. The chain couples TRBV18 to TRBJ2-7; 8 bases match TRBD1. Per the germline V gene, CDR1 is KGHSH and CDR2 is LQKENI. The CDR3 is made up of 15 amino acids. Trimming at V came to 2 bases and at J to 0 bases, leaving 3 bases not matched to a gene. The CDR3 nucleotides read TGTGCCAGCTCACCATCACAGGGGGGCTCCTACGAGCAGTACTTC. Its protein is CASSPSQGGSYEQYF. Full variable domain (rest looked up from reference TRBV18 and TRBJ2-7): NAGVMQNPRHLVRRRGQEARLRCSPMKGHSHVYWYRQLPEEGLKFMVYLQKENIIDESGMPKERFSAEFPKEGPSILRIQQVVRGDSAAYFCASSPSQGGSYEQYFGPGTRLTVT.

This clonotype showed up many times. The rearrangement uses TRBV2 and TRBJ2-5; the D is unclear. The CDR3 length is 14 residues. Germline values: CDR1 SNHLY, CDR2 FYNNEI. Trimming stripped 4 bases from V and 2 bases from J, with 11 bases between. The CDR3 nucleotides read TGTGCCAGCAGTGTAGGGCAGATTCAAGAGACCCAGTACTTC. Protein sequence: CASSVGQIQETQYF.

The rearrangement uses TRBV14 and TRBJ1-2; D is undetermined. Trimming removed 1 base at V and 3 bases at J, with 9 bases between. CDR1 is SGHDN, CDR2 FVKESK, per germline. This CDR3 has 14 amino acids. In DNA, the CDR3 is TGTGCCAGCAGCCAAGCAGGCAGAGACTATGGCTACACCTTC. It encodes CASSQAGRDYGYTF.

This clonotype was counted between two and nine times. This rearrangement joins TRBV12-3 or TRBV12-4 to TRBJ1-1; D unresolved. Trimming cost V 2 bases and J 1 base, with 11 bases left between them. This CDR3 has 15 residues. CDR3 sequence (DNA): TGTGCCAGCAGTTTAAAAAGGACGGGGAACACTGAAGCTTTCTTT. Its protein is CASSLKRTGNTEAFF.

This clonotype was seen many times. The V gene is TRBV12-3 or TRBV12-4, the J gene TRBJ2-7; 7 bases agree with TRBD2. With V trimmed by 2 bases and J by 6 bases, 7 bases remained unmatched. The CDR3 spans 14 residues. CDR3 sequence: CASSLRGGWGEQYF. Here the CDR3 DNA reads TGTGCCAGCAGTTTACGCGGGGGATGGGGCGAGCAGTACTTC.

This clonotype was counted at least ten times. The chain links TRBV5-1 to TRBJ2-7; 7 nucleotides match TRBD2. This CDR3 is built from 13 residues. V was clipped by 5 bases and J by 0 bases; unmatched bases: 2. CDR1 is SGHRS, CDR2 YFSETQ, per germline. The CDR3 DNA sequence: TGCGCCAGCAGGGCTAGCGGCTCCTACGAGCAGTACTTC. Its translation: CASRASGSYEQYF. Filled out from reference TRBV5-1 and TRBJ2-7, the complete variable domain reads KAGVTQTPRYLIKTRGQQVTLSCSPISGHRSVSWYQQTPGQGLQFLFEYFSETQRNKGNFPGRFSGRQFSNSRSEMNVSTLELGDSALYLCASRASGSYEQYFGPGTRLTVT.

This clonotype was observed a few times. This sequence may be a read error, since a much larger clone differs from it by one base. The chain has TRBV2 and TRBJ1-2; TRBD1 is a possible D gene (6 bases). Trimming removed 4 bases from V and 12 bases from J, with 15 bases in between. CDR3 length: 12 amino acids. CDR1 is SNHLY and CDR2 is FYNNEI in the germline V gene. CDR3 sequence reads: CASSVGGSGHTF. The CDR3 coding sequence is TGTGCCAGCAGTGTAGGGGGGTCCGGCCACACCTTC.

Of note for this clonotype: One end of the junction does not line up with germline, which may come from a read error. The gene calls are TRBV7-7 and TRBJ2-5, with D perhaps matching TRBD2 (6 bases). The CDR3 extends over 15 amino acids. Germline loops: CDR1 SSHAT, CDR2 FNYEAQ (reference sequence). In DNA, the CDR3 is TGTGCTAGCAGCTTAGTAATAGCGGACCAAGAGACCCAGTACTTC. Its protein is CASSLVIADQETQYF.

This clonotype was counted at least ten times. The rearrangement joins TRBV28 to TRBJ1-2, with D unclear. The V and J ends lost 5 bases and 3 bases respectively, with 19 bases between them. This CDR3 region has 16 residues. Germline lookup yields CDR1 MDHEN and CDR2 SYDVKM. CDR3 coding DNA: TGTGCCAGCAGTCCCCCCAGACGGAGAACTTACTATGGCTACACCTTC. It specifies CASSPPRRRTYYGYTF.

The sample holds many counts of this clonotype. The V gene is TRBV12-3 or TRBV12-4, the J gene TRBJ2-3, with D possibly being TRBD2 (7 bases). V lost 3 bases and J lost 6, with 22 bases in between. The CDR3 runs to 17 residues. For the CDR3, the DNA is TGTGCCAGCAGTTTTGGCCCTGTGGGGGGGGCGGTGGATACGCAGTATTTT. Amino acids: CASSFGPVGGAVDTQYF.

The table lists this clonotype with a few counts. The V call is TRBV20-1, the J call TRBJ1-2; D is perhaps TRBD1 (6 bases). The CDR3 runs to 14 residues. The germline V gene encodes CDR1 DFQATT and CDR2 SNEGSKA (reference sequence). Trimming left V 5 bases short and J 6 bases short, with 19 bases between. Here the CDR3 DNA reads TGCAGTGCTCGCCTCAGGCGACGACAGGATGGCTACACCTTC. Its translation is CSARLRRRQDGYTF.

This clonotype has a handful of counts. The chain joins TRBV28 to TRBJ1-6; 8 nucleotides align to TRBD1. This CDR3 is built from 16 residues. Germline assignment: CDR1 MDHEN and CDR2 SYDVKM. V lost 5 bases to trimming and J lost 10 bases; unmatched junction nucleotides: 13. Here the CDR3 DNA reads TGTGCCAGCAGTCAGTGGACAGGGAGTTTAGGATCACCCCTCCACTTT. This sequence encodes CASSQWTGSLGSPLHF.

This clonotype was observed many times. This chain links TRBV5-1 with TRBJ1-1; D is uncertain. The CDR3 has 13 amino acids. Between the trimmed V and J ends, which lost 4 bases and 4 bases, there was a span of 11 bases. Germline V lookup: CDR1 SGHRS, CDR2 YFSETQ. The CDR3 DNA sequence: TGCGCCAGCAGCCACCAGGTGGCCACTGAAGCTTTCTTT. Protein: CASSHQVATEAFF.

The chain links TRBV10-3 to TRBJ1-3, with D tentatively TRBD1 (6 bases). The CDR3 totals 13 residues. Germline CDR1 and CDR2: ENHRY and SYGVKD. Trimming removed 10 bases at V and 4 bases at J, with 14 bases between. Here the CDR3 reads CATVQGAGNTIYF. The CDR3 bases are TGTGCCACCGTACAGGGCGCGGGAAACACCATATATTTT.